A selection of T cell receptor beta chains follows, all from one sample in a study of blood T cells in healthy people across ages. TCRdb redid the calling of the 5' RACE reads with MiXCR, one entry per CDR3 protein. Altogether roughly 500,000 distinct CDR3 sequences are present, roughly a quarter being singletons, with the ten largest covering less than 20%. Input material: blood. The receptors were sampled from a woman between 65 and 79 years old in good health. CDR3s include the opening cysteine and the closing phenylalanine or tryptophan. The D gene is left open where the match is weak. The size field is filled for only some rows; it gives once, few, many or a size class.

j_gene: TRBJ1-5; v_gene: TRBV18; abundance: few; d_gene: -; CDR3nt: TGTGCCAGCTCACCCGGGCAGGGTAATAATCAGCCCCAGCATTTT; CDR3aa: CASSPGQGNNQPQHF
j_gene: TRBJ1-1; v_gene: TRBV6-1; abundance: -; d_gene: -; CDR3nt: TGTGCCAGCAGTGCCGGCAGGGACACTGAAGCTTTCTTT; CDR3aa: CASSAGRDTEAFF
j_gene: TRBJ1-1; v_gene: TRBV7-2; abundance: few; d_gene: -; CDR3nt: TGTGCCAGCAGTAGCGAAGCTTTCTTT; CDR3aa: CASSSEAFF
j_gene: TRBJ2-7; v_gene: TRBV6-2/TRBV6-3; abundance: few; d_gene: -; CDR3nt: TGTGCCAGCACTACCTTGAGGCTGATTCACTACGAGCAGTACTTC; CDR3aa: CASTTLRLIHYEQYF
j_gene: TRBJ1-1; v_gene: TRBV20-1; abundance: -; d_gene: -; CDR3nt: TGCAGTGCGACCCAGGGGTATCGTACTGAAGCTTTCTTT; CDR3aa: CSATQGYRTEAFF
j_gene: TRBJ2-1; v_gene: TRBV20-1; abundance: -; d_gene: TRBD1; CDR3nt: TGCAGTGCCGGGACAGGGAAAAATGAGCAGTTCTTC; CDR3aa: CSAGTGKNEQFF
j_gene: TRBJ2-3; v_gene: TRBV2; abundance: few; d_gene: -; CDR3nt: TGTGCCAGCAGTGAAGGGGGGACAGATACGCAGTATTTT; CDR3aa: CASSEGGTDTQYF
j_gene: TRBJ2-3; v_gene: TRBV4-2; abundance: -; d_gene: -; CDR3nt: TGTGCCAGCAGCCAAGATGTGATGGTTTCAGATACGCAGTATTTT; CDR3aa: CASSQDVMVSDTQYF
j_gene: TRBJ2-2; v_gene: TRBV20-1; abundance: -; d_gene: TRBD2; CDR3nt: TGCAGTGTGACTAGCGGGGGCGGCACCGGGGAGCTGTTTTTT; CDR3aa: CSVTSGGGTGELFF
j_gene: TRBJ1-2; v_gene: TRBV20-1; abundance: -; d_gene: -; CDR3nt: TGCAGTGCTAGAAATGGGACACCGTATGACTACACCTTC; CDR3aa: CSARNGTPYDYTF
j_gene: TRBJ2-5; v_gene: TRBV20-1; abundance: -; d_gene: -; CDR3nt: TGCAGTGCTAGAGACATCCTATTAGAGACCCAGTACTTC; CDR3aa: CSARDILLETQYF